What follows are 4 T cell receptor beta chains derived from one specimen sequenced in a study of glioma-infiltrating T cells after dendritic cell vaccination. Time point in this sample: after dendritic cell vaccination, including at tumor progression/relapse. Sequencing used immunoSEQ multiplex PCR; TCRdb keeps in-frame clones, though not all of them. The sample holds roughly 60,000 clones, approximately 80% seen once. Source: blood, taken after dendritic cell vaccination. These receptors were obtained from a human donor with glioblastoma.

This clone showed up just a few times. The chain links TRBV6-4 to TRBJ2-2; the D gene is possibly TRBD2 (6 bases). This CDR3 is 14 amino acids long. The germline V gene has CDR1 MRHNA and CDR2 SNTAGT. Trimming shortened V by 8 bases and J by 1 base, and 11 bases separated the two germline ends. The CDR3 spells CASEREENTGELFF. In DNA form, the CDR3 reads TGTGCCAGCGAGAGGGAGGAGAACACCGGGGAGCTGTTTTTT.

The CDR3 protein is CASAGTGAFIQYF. The CDR3 DNA reads TGTGCCAGCGCCGGGACAGGGGCCTTCATTCAGTACTTC. The V and J genes are TRBV25-1 and TRBJ2-4, with TRBD1 identical over 10 bases. Trimming at V came to 8 bases and at J to 9 bases, leaving 7 bases not matched to a gene. Germline CDR1 and CDR2: MGHDK and SYGVNS. This CDR3 spans 13 amino acids.

The J gene is TRBJ2-5, the V gene TRBV4-1; TRBD2 matches 12 bases. The CDR3 sequence is 16 residues long. V shed 5 bases and J 7 bases; nucleotides not matched to a gene: 11. Germline V CDR1 and CDR2: MGHRA, YSYEKL. Here the CDR3 DNA reads TGCGCCAGCAGCTCCACTAGCGGGGGGACCGGCGGGACCCAGTACTTC. This codes for CASSSTSGGTGGTQYF.

On this clone itself: Germline is not matched at one junction end, which may reflect a read error. The chain recombines TRBV7-7 with TRBJ1-1; unclear D gene. The CDR3 is made up of 13 amino acids. Germline CDR1 and CDR2: SSHAT and FNYEAQ (reference sequence). CDR3 bases: TGTGCTAGCAGCGCCGGGTGGAACACTGAAGCTTTCTTT. Translated, it gives CASSAGWNTEAFF.